This is a list of T cell receptor beta chains from one sample in a study of graft-versus-host responses after intestinal transplantation. These receptors are not linked to any known antigen. Some clones are missing from TCRdb's copy, which holds only in-frame ones; the method was immunoSEQ multiplex PCR. The data hold 95,000 to 110,000 clones, with roughly 93% observed a single time. The material sequenced was unstimulated CD8+ T cells sorted from spleen or lymph node cells, taken before intestinal transplant. These receptors were obtained from a human donor who received an intestinal transplant. CDR3s include the opening cysteine and the closing phenylalanine or tryptophan. The D gene is left open where the match is weak. The size of a clone is reported for some rows only, either as once, few or many, or as a class for expanded clones.

j_call d_call clone_size v_call cdr3_nt cdr3_aa
TRBJ2-2 NA NA TRBV27 TGTGCCAGCAGTCCCGGGGCAGGGGAGGGAACCGGGGAGCTGTTTTTT CASSPGAGEGTGELFF
TRBJ1-1 NA NA TRBV4-1 TGCGCCAGCGGAGGGGAAACGAACACTGAAGCTTTCTTT CASGGETNTEAFF
TRBJ2-7 NA NA TRBV18 TGTGCCAGCTCACCCCCTCTCTCCTACGAGCAGTACTTC CASSPPLSYEQYF
TRBJ1-1 NA NA TRBV5-1 TGCGCCAGCAGCTTGGGGGGGTCTAATGCTGAAGCTTTCTTT CASSLGGSNAEAFF
TRBJ1-1 NA NA TRBV4-1 TGCGCCAGCAGCCTACCAGAGGGACATTTCTCCACTGAAGCTTTCTTT CASSLPEGHFSTEAFF
TRBJ2-3 NA NA TRBV7-6 TGTGCCAGCAGCTCTGCGGGGGCCACAGATACGCAGTATTTT CASSSAGATDTQYF
TRBJ1-5 NA NA TRBV11-2 TGTGCCAGCAGCTTAGGACCTGGGAGCAATCAGCCCCAGCATTTT CASSLGPGSNQPQHF
TRBJ1-3 NA few TRBV2 TGTGCCAGTTTAGGAAACACCATATATTTT CASLGNTIYF
TRBJ1-1 TRBD1 NA TRBV15 TGTGCCACCAGCAGCGTCCAACTCGCAGGGGGAGCTTTCTTT CATSSVQLAGGAFF
TRBJ2-7 NA NA TRBV21-1 TGTGCCAGCAGCAAGGGAAAGGGATCCATCTACGAGCAGTACTTC CASSKGKGSIYEQYF
TRBJ1-5 NA NA TRBV10-2 TGCGCCAGCAGTGAGCGTTCCAAGAGCAATCAGCCCCAGCATTTT CASSERSKSNQPQHF
TRBJ2-7 NA NA TRBV7-6 TGTGCCAGCAGCTTAGACCCTATTTACGAGCAGTACTTC CASSLDPIYEQYF
TRBJ2-1 TRBD2 NA TRBV7-9 TGTGCCAGCAGCCCGGCGGGGGTCGATGAGCAGTTCTTC CASSPAGVDEQFF
TRBJ2-3 NA NA TRBV7-9 TGTGCCAGCAGCTTAACCGGCGGGACAACAGATACGCAGTATTTT CASSLTGGTTDTQYF
TRBJ2-1 NA once TRBV27 TGTGCCAGCCGGACAGCAAGCTCCTACAATGAGCAGTTCTTC CASRTASSYNEQFF
TRBJ2-5 TRBD2 NA TRBV7-2 TGTGCCAGCAGCCCCCCTAGCGGGGGGGTCCAAGAGACCCAGTACTTC CASSPPSGGVQETQYF